These 26 T cell receptor beta chains were all obtained from the same sample, sequenced in a study of T cells in Graves' hyperthyroidism and ophthalmopathy. The TCR beta CDR3 regions underwent amplification using RNA transcripts as the source. The TCR CDR3 was amplified in a first-round RT-PCR using the HTBI primer set. TCRdb reprocessed the multiplex PCR reads with MiXCR, giving one entry per CDR3 protein. Here the sample spans about 400,000 distinct CDR3 sequences, under 15% being singletons. Source material: blood. These receptors were obtained from a woman aged 25 to 39 with Graves' hyperthyroidism.

The V gene is TRBV7-2, the J gene TRBJ2-1, with 7 positions matching TRBD2. Trimming cost V 4 bases and J 11 bases; bases outside gene matches: 5. This CDR3 contains 12 residues. From germline, CDR1 is SGHTA and CDR2 FQGNSA. The CDR3 sequence: CASSSPGGKQFF. In DNA form, the CDR3 reads TGTGCCAGCAGCTCGCCGGGGGGTAAGCAGTTCTTC.

This clonotype has a count of ten or more. The V and J genes are TRBV11-1 and TRBJ2-1; D gene uncertain. Germline CDR1 and CDR2: SGHAT and FQDESV (reference sequence). Trimming took off 3 bases at V and 4 bases at J, with 16 bases between the two ends. This CDR3 is 16 amino acids long. The CDR3 here is CASSFYTDYNYNEQFF. The DNA for the CDR3 is TGTGCCAGCAGCTTTTATACGGATTACAATTACAATGAGCAGTTCTTC.

This clonotype showed up many times. The chain's CDR3 is CASSSPGTRDNEQFF. CDR3 coding DNA: TGCGCCAGCAGCTCGCCCGGGACTAGGGATAATGAGCAGTTCTTC. This chain joins TRBV5-1 and TRBJ2-1; 8 nucleotides align to TRBD2. CDR1 is SGHRS and CDR2 is YFSETQ in the germline V gene. This CDR3 contains 15 residues. V dropped 3 bases and J dropped 7; count of bases not matched to a gene: 9.

This clonotype has a count of ten or more. The chain couples TRBV7-2 to TRBJ1-6, with TRBD1 identical over 10 bases. The J segment lost 10 bases and the V segment lost 5 bases, leaving 8 bases of the junction unmatched. Per the germline V gene, CDR1 is SGHTA and CDR2 is FQGNSA. The CDR3 runs to 15 residues. CDR3 amino acids: CASSLGQGGRSPLHF. For the CDR3, the DNA is TGTGCCAGCAGCCTTGGACAGGGGGGTAGATCACCCCTCCACTTT. Complete variable domain (other parts from reference TRBV7-2 and TRBJ1-6): GAGVSQSPSNKVTEKGKDVELRCDPISGHTALYWYRQSLGQGLEFLIYFQGNSAPDKSGLPSDRFSAERTGGSVSTLTIQRTQQEDSAVYLCASSLGQGGRSPLHFGNGTRLTVT.

This clonotype was picked up a small number of times. The chain uses TRBV28 and TRBJ2-7; no reliable D call. The V end was cut by 2 bases, the J end by 4 bases, with 9 bases between. Per germline, CDR1 MDHEN and CDR2 SYDVKM. The CDR3 is 13 amino acids. Written as DNA, the CDR3 is TGTGCCAGCAGTTTAACTGGGTTGTACGAGCAGTACTTC. Encoded protein: CASSLTGLYEQYF.

V usage is TRBV30 and J usage is TRBJ1-6; D is uncertain. The V end lost 7 bases, the J end lost 3 bases, and 10 bases lay between the germline ends. Germline V lookup: CDR1 GTSNPN, CDR2 SVGIG (reference sequence). The CDR3 contains 13 residues. This CDR3 is CAFAMIYNSPLHF. The CDR3 region has the DNA TGTGCCTTTGCGATGATCTATAATTCACCCCTCCACTTT.

In its sample, this clonotype was seen many times. The CDR3 protein is CATSDLQGLGSINEQFF. CDR3 sequence (DNA): TGTGCCACCAGTGACCTGCAGGGGCTAGGTTCCATCAATGAGCAGTTCTTC. The rearrangement uses TRBV24-1 and TRBJ2-1, with a tentative D call TRBD1 (6 bases). The germline V gene has CDR1 KGHDR and CDR2 SFDVKD. CDR3 length equals 17 residues. Trimming took off 4 bases at V and 6 bases at J, with 21 bases between the two ends.

This clonotype was seen only a few times. The chain links TRBV3-1 to TRBJ2-7, with 12 bases lining up with TRBD2. This CDR3 spans 16 amino acids. In germline, CDR1 is LGHDT, CDR2 YNNKEL (reference sequence). J lost 5 bases, V lost 2 bases, and 7 bases had no gene match. As DNA, the CDR3 is TGTGCCAGCAGCCAAATGCTAGCGGGAGGGCCACACGAGCAGTACTTC. This gives the protein CASSQMLAGGPHEQYF.

Ten or more counts support this clonotype. This chain uses TRBV7-3 with TRBJ2-5, with D possibly TRBD2 on 6 matching bases. The germline CDR1 and CDR2 sequences are SGHTA and FQGTGA. Trimming cost V 5 bases and J 1 base, with 11 bases left between them. CDR3 length: 14 residues. The CDR3 DNA reads TGTGCCAGCAGCCCTAGCGCCCTCCAAGAGACCCAGTACTTC. This codes for CASSPSALQETQYF.

Regarding this clonotype: With a much larger clone just one base away, this may be a read error. The rearrangement uses TRBV6-1 and TRBJ2-1, with TRBD2 matching 10 bases. V was pared by 3 bases and J by 12 bases, with 11 bases of the junction left unmatched. The CDR3 totals 15 residues. Germline V CDR1 and CDR2: MNHNS, SASEGT. The CDR3 nucleotides read TGTGCCAGCAGTGAGTTGGCTAGCGGGAGAGATGGGCAGTTCTTC. Its translation is CASSELASGRDGQFF.

Ten or more counts support this clonotype. The chain has TRBV6-2 or TRBV6-3 and TRBJ2-1; D gene unclear. Germline loops: CDR1 MNHEY, CDR2 SVGEGT. This CDR3 contains 12 residues. Between the trimmed V and J ends, which lost 8 bases and 3 bases, there was a span of 8 bases. This chain's CDR3 is CASQDGYNEQFF. The CDR3 DNA reads TGTGCCAGCCAGGACGGCTACAATGAGCAGTTCTTC.

CDR3: CASSPSLGNTEAFF. In nucleotides, the CDR3 is TGCGCCAGCAGCCCAAGCCTGGGGAACACTGAAGCTTTCTTT. The V gene is TRBV5-1, the J gene TRBJ1-1; D remains ambiguous. Deletions cut 4 bases from V and 1 base from J, with 11 bases between. The CDR3 consists of 14 residues. The V gene's germline CDR1 is SGHRS and CDR2 YFSETQ. Variable domain in full (rest from reference TRBV5-1 and TRBJ1-1): KAGVTQTPRYLIKTRGQQVTLSCSPISGHRSVSWYQQTPGQGLQFLFEYFSETQRNKGNFPGRFSGRQFSNSRSEMNVSTLELGDSALYLCASSPSLGNTEAFFGQGTRLTVV.

The V call is TRBV18, the J call TRBJ2-1; TRBD2 aligns across 12 bases. V was clipped by 3 bases and J by 8 bases; unmatched bases: 5. This CDR3 has 15 residues. Germline V gives CDR1 KGHSH, CDR2 LQKENI. The DNA of the CDR3 is TGTGCCAGCTCACCCTCCCTAGCGGGAGGGCATGAGCAGTTCTTC. Protein: CASSPSLAGGHEQFF. The complete variable domain, with remaining parts taken from reference TRBV18 and TRBJ2-1, reads NAGVMQNPRHLVRRRGQEARLRCSPMKGHSHVYWYRQLPEEGLKFMVYLQKENIIDESGMPKERFSAEFPKEGPSILRIQQVVRGDSAAYFCASSPSLAGGHEQFFGPGTRLTVL.

Points on this clonotype: A much larger clone lies one base from this, so it may be a read error. This chain joins TRBV28 and TRBJ2-7, with a tentative D call TRBD1 (6 bases). Germline V lookup: CDR1 MDHEN, CDR2 SYDVKM. This CDR3 spans 14 amino acids. CDR3 DNA sequence: TGTGCCGGCAGTTACAGGGCGAAATCCTACGAGCAGTACTTC. Its translation: CAGSYRAKSYEQYF.

Comment on this clonotype: A read error may be the cause here, since a much bigger clone is one base away. The chain links TRBV11-2 to TRBJ2-1, with D possibly being TRBD1 or TRBD2 (5 bases each). V shed 1 base and J shed 4 bases, with 14 bases lying between them. The germline V gene has CDR1 SGHAT and CDR2 FQNNGV. This CDR3 spans 16 amino acids. The CDR3 protein is CASSLGAGSQYNEQFF. CDR3 DNA sequence: TGTGCCAGCAGCTTAGGGGCAGGGAGTCAGTACAATGAGCAGTTCTTC.

The V gene is TRBV7-9, the J gene TRBJ2-7; 9 bases match TRBD2. The CDR3 contains 20 residues. Per germline, CDR1 SEHNR and CDR2 FQNEAQ (reference sequence). Unmatched junction bases numbered 24, after V lost 6 bases and J lost 3 bases. The CDR3 DNA follows: TGTGCCAGCAGGGTCCCCCACTTAAGCGGGAGGCCAACCATTGACTACGAGCAGTACTTC. Protein: CASRVPHLSGRPTIDYEQYF.

A single count supports this clonotype. Given a much more abundant clone one base away, this may be a read error. J is TRBJ1-1 and V is TRBV25-1; unclear D gene. The CDR3 runs 15 residues. The V gene's germline CDR1 is MGHDK and CDR2 SYGVNS. The CDR3 sequence is CASSPLVLLNTEASF. The DNA of the CDR3 is TGTGCCAGCAGTCCACTCGTTCTCCTGAACACTGAAGCTTCCTTT. Complete variable domain (other parts from reference TRBV25-1 and TRBJ1-1): EADIYQTPRYLVIGTGKKITLECSQTMGHDKMYWYQQDPGMELHLIHYSYGVNSTEKGDLSSESTVSRIRTEHFPLTLESARPSHTSQYLCASSPLVLLNTEASFGQGTRLTVV.

The chain joins TRBV2 to TRBJ2-3, with unresolved D. Trimming removed 6 bases at V and 0 bases at J, with 16 bases between. There are 16 residues in the CDR3. CDR1 and CDR2 (germline): SNHLY, FYNNEI. In nucleotides, the CDR3 is TGTGCCAGCAGCCTGAATCCCCGACCTAGCACAGATACGCAGTATTTT. This encodes CASSLNPRPSTDTQYF.

The CDR3: CASSLGPLRGTSGGGEYNEQFF. The CDR3, as DNA: TGTGCCAGCAGCTTAGGCCCCTTGCGTGGGACTAGCGGGGGAGGGGAATACAATGAGCAGTTCTTC. The V gene is TRBV13, the J gene TRBJ2-1; 14 bases agree with TRBD2. From germline, CDR1 is PRHDT and CDR2 FYEKMQ (reference sequence). Losses at the gene ends were 0 bases for V and 4 bases for J; bases not matched to a gene: 17. The CDR3 is 22 amino acids. Supplemented by reference TRBV13 and TRBJ2-1, the full variable domain reads AAGVIQSPRHLIKEKRETATLKCYPIPRHDTVYWYQQGPGQDPQFLISFYEKMQSDKGSIPDRFSAQQFSDYHSELNMSSLELGDSALYFCASSLGPLRGTSGGGEYNEQFFGPGTRLTVL.

Turning to this clonotype: This may be a read error, as it is one base from a much larger clone. This chain links TRBV7-6 with TRBJ1-1, with D perhaps matching TRBD1 (6 bases). Trimming removed 1 base from V and 1 base from J, with 10 bases in between. Germline CDR1 reads SGHVS; CDR2 reads FNYEAQ. The CDR3 consists of 15 residues. The CDR3 DNA sequence: TGTGCCAGCAGCTTAGGGACAGAGAGGAACACTGAAGCTTTCTTT. Translation gives CASSLGTERNTEAFF. Full variable domain (remainder filled in from reference TRBV7-6 and TRBJ1-1): GAGVSQSPRYKVTKRGQDVALRCDPISGHVSLYWYRQALGQGPEFLTYFNYEAQQDKSGLPNDRFSAERPEGSISTLTIQRTEQRDSAMYRCASSLGTERNTEAFFGQGTRLTVV.

This clonotype was found many times. The V gene is TRBV3-1, the J gene TRBJ2-1, with 12 bases lining up with TRBD2. CDR1 and CDR2 (germline): LGHDT, YNNKEL (reference sequence). The CDR3 consists of 16 residues. Trimming cost V 5 bases and J 2 bases; bases outside gene matches: 4. This CDR3 reads CASSSGLAGPYNEQFF. The CDR3 nucleotides read TGTGCCAGCAGCTCGGGACTAGCGGGCCCCTACAATGAGCAGTTCTTC.

This clonotype came up a few times. The J gene is TRBJ2-1, the V gene TRBV28; D gene ambiguous. CDR1 and CDR2 from the germline V gene are MDHEN and SYDVKM. Trimming removed 7 bases at V and 4 bases at J, with 5 bases between. The CDR3 has 11 residues. The CDR3 sequence: CASTEYNEQFF. The CDR3 nucleotides are TGTGCCAGCACTGAGTACAATGAGCAGTTCTTC.

The sample holds many counts of this clonotype. This chain links TRBV20-1 with TRBJ1-1; D gene ambiguous. This CDR3 has 16 residues. Trimming left V 0 bases short and J 0 bases short, with 14 bases between. CDR1 is DFQATT and CDR2 is SNEGSKA in the germline V gene (reference sequence). As DNA, the CDR3 is TGCAGTGCTAGAGATCGGGTTCGAACCATGAACACTGAAGCTTTCTTT. Translated: CSARDRVRTMNTEAFF.

This clonotype was seen repeatedly, ten times or more. The chain uses TRBV28 and TRBJ1-1; 9 nucleotides match TRBD1. This CDR3 comprises 16 residues. Germline CDR1 is MDHEN and CDR2 is SYDVKM. J lost 10 bases, V lost 5 bases, and 17 bases had no gene match. This CDR3 reads CASSPPPGTGLVAAFF. CDR3 bases: TGTGCCAGCAGTCCTCCACCCGGGACAGGGTTAGTAGCAGCTTTCTTT.

This clonotype was counted ten times or more. The chain combines TRBV10-3 with TRBJ2-5, with a tentative D call TRBD2 (6 bases). Trimming pared 9 bases from V and 5 bases from J, leaving 19 bases between. The germline gives CDR1 ENHRY, CDR2 SYGVKD. The CDR3 sequence is 14 residues long. The CDR3 protein is CAIKGDGSGETQYF. CDR3 DNA: TGTGCCATTAAAGGTGACGGGAGCGGTGAGACCCAGTACTTC.

This clonotype appeared many times. The chain links TRBV25-1 to TRBJ1-1, with 12 bases fitting TRBD1. The CDR3 sequence is 14 residues long. Trimming cost V 8 bases and J 6 bases; bases outside gene matches: 7. Germline lookup yields CDR1 MGHDK and CDR2 SYGVNS. CDR3 sequence (DNA): TGTGCCAGCCGCCCGGGACAGGGGGCATCTGAAGCTTTCTTT. This sequence encodes CASRPGQGASEAFF.